Shown below are 3 T cell receptor beta chains from a single sample sequenced in a study of Ad26.COV2.S vaccination and SARS-CoV-2 variants. Clones were read by immunoSEQ multiplex PCR, and TCRdb kept only the in-frame ones, dropping some. Of more than 300,000 clones in the sample, around 81% were seen once. The treatment here: roughly 19 received Ad26.COV2.S at low or high dose, single or two shots; about 5 received placebo; per-sample allocation not given. On day 63 after the first injection, vaccine and placebo recipients gave samples. The sample in question was peripheral blood, obtained in a trial of Ad26.COV2.S vaccine versus placebo. The origin of the receptors is a person between 18 and 59 years old who received the Ad26.COV2.S COVID-19 vaccine or a placebo.

The chain is built from TRBV7-3 and TRBJ2-3; D perhaps matches TRBD2 (5 bases). Trimming pared 0 bases from V and 4 bases from J, leaving 5 bases between. CDR3 length equals 13 residues. Germline-derived CDR1 and CDR2 are SGHTA and FQGTGA. The CDR3, as DNA: TGTGCCAGCAGCTTAACGCGGGCAGATACGCAGTATTTT. Translation gives CASSLTRADTQYF.

The rearrangement links TRBV30 to TRBJ2-7; 7 bases are a match to TRBD1. V shed 1 base, J shed 3 bases, and the junction held 6 bases outside the gene matches. Germline-derived CDR1 and CDR2 are GTSNPN and SVGIG (reference sequence). The CDR3 spans 14 residues. The CDR3 coding sequence is TGTGCCTGGAGTGCCCTGGGACAGAACTACGAGCAGTACTTC. Protein: CAWSALGQNYEQYF. The variable domain in full, completed from reference TRBV30 and TRBJ2-7, reads SQTIHQWPATLVQPVGSPLSLECTVEGTSNPNLYWYRQAAGRGLQLLFYSVGIGQISSEVPQNLSASRPQDRQFILSSKKLLLSDSGFYLCAWSALGQNYEQYFGPGTRLTVT.

CDR3 nucleotides: TGCGCCAGCAGCCAAGAAAGGGAGACTGAAGCTTTCTTT. It specifies CASSQERETEAFF. V usage is TRBV4-1 and J usage is TRBJ1-1; D not certain. The CDR3 has 13 amino acids. Germline V gene data show CDR1 as MGHRA and CDR2 as YSYEKL. V gave up 0 bases and J gave up 5 bases, with 7 bases separating them.